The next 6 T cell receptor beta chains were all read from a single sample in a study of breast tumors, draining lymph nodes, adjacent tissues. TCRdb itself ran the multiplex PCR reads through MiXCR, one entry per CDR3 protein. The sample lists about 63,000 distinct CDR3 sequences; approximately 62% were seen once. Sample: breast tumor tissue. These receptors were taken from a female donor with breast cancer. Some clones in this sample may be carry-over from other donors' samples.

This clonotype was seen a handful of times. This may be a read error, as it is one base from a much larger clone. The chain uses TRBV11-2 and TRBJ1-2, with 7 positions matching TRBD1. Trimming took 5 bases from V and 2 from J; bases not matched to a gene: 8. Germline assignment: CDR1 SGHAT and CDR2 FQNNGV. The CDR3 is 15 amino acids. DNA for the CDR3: TGTGCCAGCAGCCGAACCACAGGGGCGAACTATGGCTACACCTTC. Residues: CASSRTTGANYGYTF.

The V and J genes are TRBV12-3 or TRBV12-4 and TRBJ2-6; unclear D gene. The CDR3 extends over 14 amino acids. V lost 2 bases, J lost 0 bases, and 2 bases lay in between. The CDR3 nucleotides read TGTGCCAGCAGTTTAAACTCTGGGGCCAACGTCCTGACTTTC. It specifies CASSLNSGANVLTF.

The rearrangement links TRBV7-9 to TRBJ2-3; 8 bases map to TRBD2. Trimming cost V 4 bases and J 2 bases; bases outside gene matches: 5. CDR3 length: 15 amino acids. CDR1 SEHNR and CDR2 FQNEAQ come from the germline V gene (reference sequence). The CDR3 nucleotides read TGTGCCAGCAGCTCCGGGGGGGAAAACACAGATACGCAGTATTTT. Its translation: CASSSGGENTDTQYF. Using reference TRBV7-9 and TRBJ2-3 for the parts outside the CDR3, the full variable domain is DTGVSQNPRHKITKRGQNVTFRCDPISEHNRLYWYRQTLGQGPEFLTYFQNEAQLEKSRLLSDRFSAERPKGSFSTLEIQRTEQGDSAMYLCASSSGGENTDTQYFGPGTRLTVL.

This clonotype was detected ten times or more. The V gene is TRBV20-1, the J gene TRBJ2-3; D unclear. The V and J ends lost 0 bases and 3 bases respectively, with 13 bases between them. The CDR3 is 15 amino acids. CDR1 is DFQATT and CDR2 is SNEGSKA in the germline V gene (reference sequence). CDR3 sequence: CSARDRPSATDTQYF. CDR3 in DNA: TGCAGTGCTAGAGACCGCCCCTCAGCGACAGATACGCAGTATTTT.

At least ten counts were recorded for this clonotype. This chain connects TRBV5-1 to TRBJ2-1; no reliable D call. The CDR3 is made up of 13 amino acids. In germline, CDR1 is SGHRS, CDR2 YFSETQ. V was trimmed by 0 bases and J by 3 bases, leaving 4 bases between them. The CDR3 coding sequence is TGCGCCAGCAGCTTGGATAGCTACAATGAGCAGTTCTTC. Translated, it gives CASSLDSYNEQFF.

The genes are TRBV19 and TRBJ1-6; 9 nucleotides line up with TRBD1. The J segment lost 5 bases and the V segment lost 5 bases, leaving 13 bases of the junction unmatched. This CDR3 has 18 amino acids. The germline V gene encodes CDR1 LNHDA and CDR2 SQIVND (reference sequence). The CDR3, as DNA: TGTGCCAGTAGTCCAGGGACTAGCGGGACAGGGAATAATTCACCCCTCCACTTT. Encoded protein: CASSPGTSGTGNNSPLHF.